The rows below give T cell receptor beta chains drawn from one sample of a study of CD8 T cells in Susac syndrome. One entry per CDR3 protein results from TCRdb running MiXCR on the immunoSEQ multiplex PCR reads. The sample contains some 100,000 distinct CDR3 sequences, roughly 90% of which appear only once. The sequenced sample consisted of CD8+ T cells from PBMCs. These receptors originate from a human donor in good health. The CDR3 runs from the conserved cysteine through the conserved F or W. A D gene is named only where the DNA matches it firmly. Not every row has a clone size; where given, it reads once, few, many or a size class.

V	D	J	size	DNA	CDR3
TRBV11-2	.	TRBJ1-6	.	TGTGCCAGCAGTCTCGGGGTCGTTCGTTCACCCCTCCACTTT	CASSLGVVRSPLHF
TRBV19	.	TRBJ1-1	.	TGTGCCAGCATCCTCGGGGGAATGAACACTGAAGCTTTCTTT	CASILGGMNTEAFF
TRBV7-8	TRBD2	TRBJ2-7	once	TGTGCCAGCAGCTTATCCGGGACTAGCGGGGTGGGGGGTGCCTACGAGCAGTACTTC	CASSLSGTSGVGGAYEQYF
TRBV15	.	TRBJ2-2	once	TGTGCCACCAGCAGAGATTCGGCCAGGGTCACCGGGGAGCTGTTTTTT	CATSRDSARVTGELFF
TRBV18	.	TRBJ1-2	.	TGTGCCAGCTCACCACAGGGGTTCGGTACTAACTATGGCTACACCTTC	CASSPQGFGTNYGYTF
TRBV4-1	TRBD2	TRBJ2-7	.	TGCGCCAGCAGCCAAGTAATATTTAGCGGGAGCTACGAGCAGTACTTC	CASSQVIFSGSYEQYF
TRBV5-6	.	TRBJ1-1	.	TGTGCCAGCAGCTTCACGGGGCGGACTGAAGCTTTCTTT	CASSFTGRTEAFF
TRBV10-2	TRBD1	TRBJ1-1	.	TGCGCCAGCAGTGAAGGGACAGGGGGCACTGAAGCTTTCTTT	CASSEGTGGTEAFF
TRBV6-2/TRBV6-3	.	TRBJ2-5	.	TGTGCCACCGACCCCGGGACTCTTAATCCCGGGACCCAGTACTTC	CATDPGTLNPGTQYF
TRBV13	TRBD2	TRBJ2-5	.	TGTGCCAGCAGCACGCCGACTAGCGGGAGGCAAGAGACCCAGTACTTC	CASSTPTSGRQETQYF
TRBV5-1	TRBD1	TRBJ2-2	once	TGCGCCAGCAGCGGACAGGGGGCCGGCACCGGGGAGCTGTTTTTT	CASSGQGAGTGELFF
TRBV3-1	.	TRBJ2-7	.	TGTGCCAGCAGCCCCCTTGGGGGTCTAGAGCAGTACTTC	CASSPLGGLEQYF
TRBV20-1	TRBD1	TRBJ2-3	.	TGCAGTGCTAGGAGGGGGCAGGGGGTAGATACGCAGTATTTT	CSARRGQGVDTQYF
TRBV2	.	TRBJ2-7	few	TGTGCCAGCAGGGGGGGGCCCCAAGAGCAGTACTTC	CASRGGPQEQYF
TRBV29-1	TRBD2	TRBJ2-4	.	TGCAGCGTTGATGGTAGCGGGGATAAAAACATTCAGTACTTC	CSVDGSGDKNIQYF
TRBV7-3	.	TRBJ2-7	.	TGTGCCAGCAGCTCCTCATCCGGGTCTGACTACGAGCAGTACTTC	CASSSSSGSDYEQYF
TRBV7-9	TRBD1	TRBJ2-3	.	TGTGCCAGCAGCTTTGACAGGGGGCCAGATACGCAGTATTTT	CASSFDRGPDTQYF
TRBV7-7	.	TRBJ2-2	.	TGTGCTAGCAGCATCGGAGGGACCGGGGAGCTGTTTTTT	CASSIGGTGELFF
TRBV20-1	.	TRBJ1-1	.	TGCAGTGCTAGTCCGGGGGGCACTGAAGCTTTCTTT	CSASPGGTEAFF
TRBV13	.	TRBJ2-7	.	TGTGCCAGCAGCTTAGGCGTGGGCGCAGGAAGCTCCTACGAGCAGTACTTC	CASSLGVGAGSSYEQYF
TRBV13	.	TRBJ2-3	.	TGTGCCAGCAGCTCGCGTTTGGATACGCAGTATTTT	CASSSRLDTQYF
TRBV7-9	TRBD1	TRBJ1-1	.	TGTGCCAGCAGCTTAGCGACAGGGGACACTGAAGCTTTCTTT	CASSLATGDTEAFF
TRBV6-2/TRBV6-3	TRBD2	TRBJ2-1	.	TGTGCCAGCAGTCGACCAACTAGCGGGGGGTTCCATGAGCAGTTCTTC	CASSRPTSGGFHEQFF
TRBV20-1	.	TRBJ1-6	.	TGCAGTGCTAGAAATCGACAGGCAAGCTCCTATAATTCACCCCTCCACTTT	CSARNRQASSYNSPLHF
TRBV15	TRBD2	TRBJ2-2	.	TGTGCCACCAGCAGGGCCGGGACTAGAGGCGGGGAGCTGTTTTTT	CATSRAGTRGGELFF